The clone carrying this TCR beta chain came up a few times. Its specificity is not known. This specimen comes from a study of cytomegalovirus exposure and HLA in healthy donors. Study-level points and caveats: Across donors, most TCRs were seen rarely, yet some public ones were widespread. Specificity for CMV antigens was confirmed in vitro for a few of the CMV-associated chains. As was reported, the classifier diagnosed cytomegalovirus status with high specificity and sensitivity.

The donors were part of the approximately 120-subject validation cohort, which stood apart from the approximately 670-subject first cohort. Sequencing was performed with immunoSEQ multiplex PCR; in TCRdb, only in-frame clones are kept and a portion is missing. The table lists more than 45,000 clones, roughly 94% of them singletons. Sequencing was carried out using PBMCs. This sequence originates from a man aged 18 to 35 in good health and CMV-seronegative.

The CDR3 sequence: CATSREDRAADEQYF. DNA of the CDR3: TGTGCCACCAGCAGAGAGGACAGGGCGGCAGACGAGCAGTACTTC. V is TRBV15 and J is TRBJ2-7; 8 bases line up with TRBD1. CDR3 length equals 15 residues. Trimming at V came to 0 bases and at J to 5 bases, leaving 6 bases not matched to a gene. The germline gives CDR1 LNHNV, CDR2 YYDKDF (reference sequence).